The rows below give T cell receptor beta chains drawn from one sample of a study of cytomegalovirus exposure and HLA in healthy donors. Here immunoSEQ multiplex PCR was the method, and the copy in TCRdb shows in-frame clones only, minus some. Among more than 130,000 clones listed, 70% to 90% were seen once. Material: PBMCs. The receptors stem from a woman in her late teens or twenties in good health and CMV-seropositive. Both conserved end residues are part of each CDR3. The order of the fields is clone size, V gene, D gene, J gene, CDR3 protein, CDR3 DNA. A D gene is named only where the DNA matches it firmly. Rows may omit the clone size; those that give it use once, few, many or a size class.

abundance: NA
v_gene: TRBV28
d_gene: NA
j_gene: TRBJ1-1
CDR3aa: CASSFDLSPRAFF
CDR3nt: TGTGCCAGCAGTTTCGATCTTTCCCCTAGAGCTTTCTTT

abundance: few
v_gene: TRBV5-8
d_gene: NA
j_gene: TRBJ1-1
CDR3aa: CASSLTHLNTEAFF
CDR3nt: TGTGCCAGCAGCTTGACACACCTGAACACTGAAGCTTTCTTT

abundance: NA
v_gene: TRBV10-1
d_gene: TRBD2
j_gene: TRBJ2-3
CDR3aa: CASSESTGGLDTQYF
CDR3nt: TGCGCCAGCAGTGAGTCGACGGGAGGGCTCGATACGCAGTATTTT

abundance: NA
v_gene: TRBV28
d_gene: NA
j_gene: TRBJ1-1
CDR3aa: CASSLGSPRGTEAFF
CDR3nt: TGTGCCAGCAGTTTGGGGTCACCCCGGGGGACTGAAGCTTTCTTT

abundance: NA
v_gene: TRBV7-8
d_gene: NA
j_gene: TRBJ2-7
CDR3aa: CASSSGTYSYEQYF
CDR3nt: TGTGCCAGCAGCTCGGGGACATATTCCTACGAGCAGTACTTC

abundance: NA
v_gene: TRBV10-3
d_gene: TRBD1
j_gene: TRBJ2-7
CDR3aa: CAISEKGTGIYEQYF
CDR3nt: TGTGCCATCAGTGAAAAAGGGACAGGAATCTACGAGCAGTACTTC

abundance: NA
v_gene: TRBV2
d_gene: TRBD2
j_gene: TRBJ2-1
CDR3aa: CASSDGLAGANEQFF
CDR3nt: TGTGCCAGCAGTGACGGGCTAGCGGGGGCTAATGAGCAGTTCTTC

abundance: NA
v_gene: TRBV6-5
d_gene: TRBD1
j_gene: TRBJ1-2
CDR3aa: CAITGDYGYTF
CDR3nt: TGTGCCATTACAGGGGACTATGGCTACACCTTC

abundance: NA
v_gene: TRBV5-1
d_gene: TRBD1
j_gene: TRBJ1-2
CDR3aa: CASRYTGESGGYTF
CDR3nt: TGCGCCAGCAGGTATACAGGGGAATCTGGTGGCTACACCTTC

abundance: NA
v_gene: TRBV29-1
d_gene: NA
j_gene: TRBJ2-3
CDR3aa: CSVEESRVGGTQYF
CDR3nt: TGCAGCGTTGAAGAGTCGAGGGTCGGGGGTACGCAGTATTTT

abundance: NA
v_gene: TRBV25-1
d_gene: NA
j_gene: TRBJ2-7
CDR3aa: CASRSDRNNPTKQYF
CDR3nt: TGTGCCAGCAGGAGTGACAGGAACAACCCTACCAAGCAGTACTTC

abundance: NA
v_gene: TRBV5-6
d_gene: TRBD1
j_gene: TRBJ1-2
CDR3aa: CASSLGTGLSGYTF
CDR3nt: TGTGCCAGCAGCTTGGGGACAGGACTATCTGGCTACACCTTC

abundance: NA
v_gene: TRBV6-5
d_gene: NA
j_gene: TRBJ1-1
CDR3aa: CASRTARNTEAFF
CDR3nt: TGTGCCAGCAGGACAGCGAGAAACACTGAAGCTTTCTTT

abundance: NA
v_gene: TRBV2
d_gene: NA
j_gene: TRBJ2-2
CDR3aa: CASRVTGLRELFF
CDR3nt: TGTGCCAGCAGGGTGACAGGTTTGAGGGAGCTGTTTTTT

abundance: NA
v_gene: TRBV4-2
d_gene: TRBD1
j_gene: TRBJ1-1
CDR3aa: CASSQAQDRRALNTEAFF
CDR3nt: TGTGCCAGCAGCCAAGCTCAGGACAGGAGAGCTTTGAACACTGAAGCTTTCTTT

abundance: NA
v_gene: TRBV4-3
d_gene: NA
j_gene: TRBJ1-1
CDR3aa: CASSPATVKNTEAFF
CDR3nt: TGCGCCAGCAGCCCAGCGACAGTAAAAAACACTGAAGCTTTCTTT

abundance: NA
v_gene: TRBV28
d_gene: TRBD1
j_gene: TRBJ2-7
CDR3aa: CASRATGGPYYEQYF
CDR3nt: TGTGCCAGCAGAGCGACAGGGGGCCCCTACTACGAGCAGTACTTC

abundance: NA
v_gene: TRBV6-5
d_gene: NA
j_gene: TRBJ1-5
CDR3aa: CASSLRGPQPQHF
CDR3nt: TGTGCCAGCAGTTTGAGAGGGCCTCAGCCCCAGCATTTT

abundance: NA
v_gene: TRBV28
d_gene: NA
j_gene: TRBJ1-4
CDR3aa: CASSSGGTNEKLFF
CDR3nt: TGTGCCAGCAGTTCCGGGGGAACTAATGAAAAACTGTTTTTT

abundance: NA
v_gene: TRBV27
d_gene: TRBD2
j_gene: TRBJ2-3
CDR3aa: CASRQLAADGTDTQYF
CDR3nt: TGTGCCAGCAGGCAACTAGCGGCAGACGGCACAGATACGCAGTATTTT

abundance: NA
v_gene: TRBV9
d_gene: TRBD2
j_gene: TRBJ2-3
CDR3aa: CASSVDGGGVTDTQYF
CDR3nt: TGTGCCAGCAGCGTAGATGGCGGGGGGGTCACAGATACGCAGTATTTT

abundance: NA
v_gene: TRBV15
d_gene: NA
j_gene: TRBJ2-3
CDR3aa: CATSRDWAGPEGTQYF
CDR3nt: TGTGCCACCAGCAGAGATTGGGCCGGCCCAGAGGGTACGCAGTATTTT

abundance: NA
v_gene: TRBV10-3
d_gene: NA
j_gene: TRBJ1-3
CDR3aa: CAISRFDIAGNTIYF
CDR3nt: TGTGCCATCAGCCGCTTCGACATAGCTGGAAACACCATATATTTT

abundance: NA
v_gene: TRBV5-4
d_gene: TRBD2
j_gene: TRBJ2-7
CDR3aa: CASSPRLAGERIDEQYF
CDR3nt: TGTGCCAGCAGCCCCCGTTTGGCGGGAGAAAGAATCGACGAGCAGTACTTC

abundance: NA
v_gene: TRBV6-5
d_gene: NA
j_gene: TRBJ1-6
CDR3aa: CASTLGQLNSPLHF
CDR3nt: TGTGCCAGCACTTTGGGACAACTTAATTCACCCCTCCACTTT

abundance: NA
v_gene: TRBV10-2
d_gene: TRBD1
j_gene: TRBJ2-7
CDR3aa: CASSDEGTGFDYEQYF
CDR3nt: TGCGCCAGCAGTGACGAAGGGACAGGGTTTGACTACGAGCAGTACTTC

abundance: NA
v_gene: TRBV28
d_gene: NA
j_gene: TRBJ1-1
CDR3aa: CASTLGGGGQAFF
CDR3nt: TGTGCCAGCACCCTGGGGGGTGGCGGACAAGCTTTCTTT

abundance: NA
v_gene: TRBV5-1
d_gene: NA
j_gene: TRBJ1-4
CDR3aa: CASSFTVSATNEKLFF
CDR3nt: TGCGCCAGCAGCTTCACGGTTTCCGCAACTAATGAAAAACTGTTTTTT

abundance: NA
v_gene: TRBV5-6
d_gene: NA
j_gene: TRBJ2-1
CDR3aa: CASSLGPTSPEQFF
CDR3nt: TGTGCCAGCAGCTTGGGGCCCACTAGCCCTGAGCAGTTCTTC

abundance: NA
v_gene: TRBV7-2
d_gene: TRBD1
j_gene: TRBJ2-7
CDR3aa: CASSFTGDPAYEQYF
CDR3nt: TGTGCCAGCAGCTTTACAGGGGACCCCGCCTACGAGCAGTACTTC

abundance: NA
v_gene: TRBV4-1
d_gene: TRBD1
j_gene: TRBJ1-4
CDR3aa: CASSQQDRGNEKLFF
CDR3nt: TGCGCCAGCAGCCAACAAGACAGGGGTAATGAAAAACTGTTTTTT

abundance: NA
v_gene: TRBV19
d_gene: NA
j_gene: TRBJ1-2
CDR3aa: CASSIVAGTNYGYTF
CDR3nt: TGTGCCAGTAGTATAGTGGCAGGTACCAACTATGGCTACACCTTC

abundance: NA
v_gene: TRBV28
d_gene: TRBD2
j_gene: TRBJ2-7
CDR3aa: CASRSIEFGTSGPYEQYF
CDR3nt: TGTGCCAGCAGATCCATTGAATTCGGGACTAGCGGACCCTACGAGCAGTACTTC

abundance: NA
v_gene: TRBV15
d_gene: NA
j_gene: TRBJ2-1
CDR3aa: CATSSPLAPMYNEQFF
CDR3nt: TGTGCCACCAGCAGCCCATTAGCGCCCATGTACAATGAGCAGTTCTTC

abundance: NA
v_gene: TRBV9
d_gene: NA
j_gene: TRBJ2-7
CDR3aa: CASSVGGSSNEQYF
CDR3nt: TGTGCCAGCAGCGTAGGGGGCAGTTCGAACGAGCAGTACTTC

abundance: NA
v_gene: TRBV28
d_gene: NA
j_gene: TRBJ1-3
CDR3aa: CASRADRASGNTIYF
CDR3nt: TGTGCCAGCAGGGCCGACAGAGCCTCTGGAAACACCATATATTTT

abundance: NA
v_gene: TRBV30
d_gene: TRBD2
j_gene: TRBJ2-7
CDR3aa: CAWSTGTSGRAQYF
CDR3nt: TGTGCCTGGAGTACCGGGACTAGCGGGAGGGCGCAGTACTTC

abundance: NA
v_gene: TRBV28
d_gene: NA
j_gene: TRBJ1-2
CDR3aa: CASSSAGRDYGYTF
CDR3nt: TGTGCCAGCAGCTCCGCAGGGAGGGACTATGGCTACACCTTC

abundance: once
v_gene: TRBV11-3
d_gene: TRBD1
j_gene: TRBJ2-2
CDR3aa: CASSLRTGSTGELFF
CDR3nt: TGTGCCAGCAGCTTACGGACAGGGTCGACCGGGGAGCTGTTTTTT

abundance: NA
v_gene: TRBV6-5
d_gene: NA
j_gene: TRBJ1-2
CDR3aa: CASSNRGGTNYGYTF
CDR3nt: TGTGCCAGCAGCAACCGAGGAGGAACTAACTATGGCTACACCTTC

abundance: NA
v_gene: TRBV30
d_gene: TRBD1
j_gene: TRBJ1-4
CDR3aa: CAGQGRGEARKLFF
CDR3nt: TGTGCCGGACAGGGTCGGGGCGAGGCACGAAAACTGTTTTTT

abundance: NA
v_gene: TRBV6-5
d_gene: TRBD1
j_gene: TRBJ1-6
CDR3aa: CASSSPGQGNSPLHF
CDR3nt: TGTGCCAGCAGTTCTCCGGGACAGGGGAATTCACCCCTCCACTTT

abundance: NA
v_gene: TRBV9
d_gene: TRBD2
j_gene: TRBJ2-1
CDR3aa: CASNSLAGYYNEQFF
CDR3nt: TGTGCCAGCAACTCCCTAGCGGGGTATTACAATGAGCAGTTCTTC

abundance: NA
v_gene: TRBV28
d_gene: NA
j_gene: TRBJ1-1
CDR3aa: CASSFRPGQRTNTEAFF
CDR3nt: TGTGCCAGCAGTTTTCGACCGGGACAACGTACGAACACTGAAGCTTTCTTT

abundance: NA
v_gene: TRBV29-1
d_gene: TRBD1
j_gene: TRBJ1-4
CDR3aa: CSVAKGGFGEKLFF
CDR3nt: TGCAGCGTTGCCAAAGGGGGCTTTGGAGAAAAACTGTTTTTT

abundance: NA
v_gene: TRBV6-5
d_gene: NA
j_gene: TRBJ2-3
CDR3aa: CASKPGHLTDTQYF
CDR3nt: TGTGCCAGCAAACCGGGACACCTCACAGATACGCAGTATTTT

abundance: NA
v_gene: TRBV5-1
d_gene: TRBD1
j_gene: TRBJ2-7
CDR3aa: CASSSSHLEDRGKGYEQYF
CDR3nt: TGCGCCAGCAGCTCGTCTCACCTAGAAGACAGGGGGAAAGGCTACGAGCAGTACTTC

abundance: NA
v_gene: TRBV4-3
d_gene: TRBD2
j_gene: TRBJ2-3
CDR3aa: CASSRTGTSGVTDTQYF
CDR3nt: TGCGCCAGCAGCCGAACCGGGACTAGCGGAGTCACAGATACGCAGTATTTT

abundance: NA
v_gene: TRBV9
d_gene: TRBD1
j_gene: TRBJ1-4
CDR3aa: CASSPRTGWRNEKLFF
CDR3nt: TGTGCCAGCAGCCCCCGGACAGGGTGGCGGAATGAAAAACTGTTTTTT

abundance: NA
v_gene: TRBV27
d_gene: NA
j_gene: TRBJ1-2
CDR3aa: CASSPPGRAYGYTF
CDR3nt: TGTGCCAGCAGTCCCCCCGGCAGGGCCTATGGCTACACCTTC

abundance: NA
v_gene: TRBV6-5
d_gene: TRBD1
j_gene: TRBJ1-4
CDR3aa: CASSWTGEDEKLFF
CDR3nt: TGTGCCAGCAGTTGGACAGGGGAGGACGAAAAACTGTTTTTT

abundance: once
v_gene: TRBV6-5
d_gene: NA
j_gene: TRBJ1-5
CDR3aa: CASSLDGNSNQPQHF
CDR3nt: TGTGCCAGCAGTCTCGATGGCAATAGCAATCAGCCCCAGCATTTT